This T cell receptor beta chain was recorded in a study of STAT5B mutations in CD4+ large granular lymphocyte leukemia. This clone is a singleton in its sample. Trimming cost V 4 bases and J 8 bases; bases outside gene matches: 11. Germline V CDR1 and CDR2: SGHDT, YYEEEE. This CDR3 comprises 15 residues. TCRdb's table, derived via immunoSEQ multiplex PCR, lists solely in-frame clones and lacks some. The data hold some 30,000 clones, with approximately 72% observed a single time. Input material: CD4+ T cells from blood buffy coats. The gene calls are TRBV5-6 and TRBJ2-1; 8 nucleotides match TRBD1. This sequence originates from a human donor in good health. The CDR3 loop reads CASSGSDRALDEQFF. CDR3 sequence (DNA): TGTGCCAGCAGCGGCTCGGACAGGGCCTTAGATGAGCAGTTCTTC.